The T cell receptor (beta chain) described here comes from a study of patients and donors after allogeneic stem cell transplantation. Germline loops: CDR1 DFQATT, CDR2 SNEGSKA (reference sequence). This CDR3 has 13 amino acids. TCRdb itself ran the RT-PCR reads through MiXCR, one entry per CDR3 protein. The data hold 80,000 to 90,000 distinct CDR3 sequences, with roughly 43% observed a single time. The V gene is TRBV20-1, the J gene TRBJ2-1; 8 bases agree with TRBD2. Sequenced: blood, either unsorted or a sorted T cell fraction (not recorded which). The TCR was taken from a human donor who was either an allogeneic HSCT recipient or a stem cell or donor lymphocyte infusion donor (not recorded which). It is not recorded whose cells these are; they may come from a transplant donor. The CDR3 DNA reads as TGCAGCTCTACTAGCGGTGCCTACAATGAGCAGTTCTTC. Encoded protein: CSSTSGAYNEQFF.